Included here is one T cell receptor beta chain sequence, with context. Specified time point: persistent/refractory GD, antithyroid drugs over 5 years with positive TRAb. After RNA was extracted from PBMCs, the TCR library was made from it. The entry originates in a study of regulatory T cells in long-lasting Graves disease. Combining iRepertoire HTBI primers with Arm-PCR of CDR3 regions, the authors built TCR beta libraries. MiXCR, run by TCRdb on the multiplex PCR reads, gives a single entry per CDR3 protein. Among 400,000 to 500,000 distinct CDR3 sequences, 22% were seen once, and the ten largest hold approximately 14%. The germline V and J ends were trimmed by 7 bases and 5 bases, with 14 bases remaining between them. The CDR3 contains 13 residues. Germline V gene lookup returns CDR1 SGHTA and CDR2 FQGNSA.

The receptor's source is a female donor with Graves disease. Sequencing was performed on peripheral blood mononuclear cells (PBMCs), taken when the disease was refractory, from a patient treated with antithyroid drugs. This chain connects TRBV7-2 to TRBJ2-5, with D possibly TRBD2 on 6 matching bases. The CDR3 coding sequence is TGTGCCAGCATCTCATCGGGGGACGAGACCCAGTACTTC. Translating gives CASISSGDETQYF.